This passage covers 20 T cell receptor beta chains from one sample sequenced in a study of tumor-infiltrating lymphocytes in localized non-small cell lung cancer. Measured with immunoSEQ multiplex PCR; TCRdb has only the in-frame clones, and not every one. This sample has approximately 9,000 clones, with around four fifths found just once. The sample comprised lung tumor tissue. These receptors came from a human donor with non-small cell lung cancer.

This chain links TRBV18 with TRBJ2-5, with D maybe TRBD1 (5 bases). The V end lost 3 bases, the J end lost 2 bases, and 10 bases lay between the germline ends. Germline V lookup: CDR1 KGHSH, CDR2 LQKENI. The CDR3 extends over 14 amino acids. The CDR3 loop reads CASSPGPDQETQYF. The DNA for the CDR3 is TGTGCCAGCTCACCGGGGCCCGATCAAGAGACCCAGTACTTC.

The genes are TRBV29-1 and TRBJ2-3; D gene uncertain. V dropped 1 base and J dropped 7 bases, with 15 bases sitting between them. CDR3 length equals 14 residues. CDR1 is SQVTM, CDR2 ANQGSEA, per germline. CDR3 protein: CSVEAQEFWNTQYF. The DNA of the CDR3 is TGCAGCGTTGAAGCCCAGGAGTTCTGGAATACGCAGTATTTT.

In its sample, this clone was seen a few times. V and J are TRBV18 and TRBJ1-6; D gene ambiguous. The CDR3 is 13 residues long. Germline assignment: CDR1 KGHSH and CDR2 LQKENI. V dropped 2 bases and J dropped 6 bases, with 5 bases sitting between them. The CDR3 is CASSPSGNSPLHF. The CDR3 bases are TGTGCCAGCTCACCATCGGGTAATTCACCCCTCCACTTT.

The V and J genes are TRBV7-2 and TRBJ1-3; D remains unclear. The CDR3 has 13 residues. Germline assignment: CDR1 SGHTA and CDR2 FQGNSA. V was cut by 3 bases and J by 3 bases, with 6 bases left in between. CDR3 bases: TGTGCCAGCAGCTTTGGGGATGGAAACACCATATATTTT. It encodes CASSFGDGNTIYF.

The chain carries TRBV6-6 and TRBJ1-1, with D uncertain. Per the germline V gene, CDR1 is MNHNY and CDR2 is SVGAGI (reference sequence). The CDR3 runs to 15 residues. The ends were cut back, 2 bases at V and 0 bases at J, with 10 bases in the middle. The CDR3 protein is CASSYGRGMNTEAFF. The CDR3 coding sequence is TGTGCCAGCAGTTACGGGCGGGGAATGAACACTGAAGCTTTCTTT.

This clone has just a few counts. This chain connects TRBV4-2 to TRBJ1-1; 11 bases are shared with TRBD1. Germline values: CDR1 LGHNA, CDR2 YNFKEQ. The CDR3 runs to 15 residues. The V gene end was trimmed by 1 base and the J gene end by 6 bases; junction bases not matched to a gene: 4. This CDR3 reads CASSQVTDRGPEAFF. Here the CDR3 DNA reads TGTGCCAGCAGCCAAGTTACGGACAGGGGGCCTGAAGCTTTCTTT.

The V call is TRBV29-1, the J call TRBJ1-4; 10 bases line up with TRBD1. The V gene end was trimmed by 6 bases and the J gene end by 0 bases; junction bases not matched to a gene: 4. Germline V CDR1 and CDR2: SQVTM, ANQGSEA. The CDR3 loop spans 15 amino acids. CDR3 residues: CSVRDRGPTNEKLFF. The CDR3 DNA sequence: TGCAGCGTCCGGGACAGGGGACCAACTAATGAAAAACTGTTTTTT.

This clone was observed a few times. The chain recombines TRBV7-8 with TRBJ2-1, with 9 positions matching TRBD2. This CDR3 is 15 amino acids long. From germline, CDR1 is SGHVS and CDR2 FQNEAQ. J was trimmed by 4 bases and V by 1 base; bases with no gene match: 2. The CDR3 here is CASSLGLAEYNEQFF. In nucleotides, the CDR3 is TGTGCCAGCAGCTTAGGACTAGCGGAGTACAATGAGCAGTTCTTC.

The rearrangement joins TRBV18 to TRBJ2-5; 7 nucleotides align to TRBD2. The J segment lost 5 bases and the V segment lost 4 bases, leaving 4 bases of the junction unmatched. CDR3 length equals 13 residues. Germline V lookup: CDR1 KGHSH, CDR2 LQKENI. The CDR3 loop reads CASSQRDGETQYF. In DNA, the CDR3 is TGTGCCAGCTCACAGCGGGACGGGGAGACCCAGTACTTC. Using reference TRBV18 and TRBJ2-5 for the parts outside the CDR3, the full variable domain is NAGVMQNPRHLVRRRGQEARLRCSPMKGHSHVYWYRQLPEEGLKFMVYLQKENIIDESGMPKERFSAEFPKEGPSILRIQQVVRGDSAAYFCASSQRDGETQYFGPGTRLLVL.

This clone showed up just once. The CDR3 spells CASSPTKNTGELFF. The DNA of the CDR3 is TGTGCCAGCAGCCCGACCAAGAACACCGGGGAGCTGTTTTTT. This rearrangement joins TRBV5-6 to TRBJ2-2; D unresolved. V was pared by 4 bases and J by 1 base, with 8 bases between. This CDR3 is built from 14 residues. Germline CDR1 reads SGHDT; CDR2 reads YYEEEE.

The chain links TRBV5-6 to TRBJ2-1, with no clear D. This CDR3 contains 15 residues. Germline CDR1 SGHDT, CDR2 YYEEEE. Trimming shortened V by 1 base and J by 0 bases, and 8 bases separated the two germline ends. CDR3 sequence: CASSLLADSYNEQFF. The CDR3 DNA reads TGTGCCAGCAGCTTGTTGGCAGACTCCTACAATGAGCAGTTCTTC.

Relative to its sample, this clone is large. The rearrangement links TRBV27 to TRBJ1-5; D is ambiguous. This CDR3 region has 14 residues. Trimming shortened V by 0 bases and J by 3 bases, and 6 bases separated the two germline ends. Germline-derived CDR1 and CDR2 are MNHEY and SMNVEV (reference sequence). The CDR3 sequence is CASSLSGLNQPQHF. CDR3 bases: TGTGCCAGCAGTTTATCAGGGCTCAATCAGCCCCAGCATTTT.

The CDR3 coding sequence is TGTGCCAGCAGGGGCGGCAACACTGAAGCTTTCTTT. Its protein product is CASRGGNTEAFF. The gene calls are TRBV19 and TRBJ1-1; a possible D gene is TRBD1 (6 bases). The CDR3 length is 12 residues. CDR1 is LNHDA and CDR2 is SQIVND in the germline V gene (reference sequence). Trimming took off 9 bases at V and 2 bases at J, with 10 bases between the two ends. Full variable domain (rest looked up from reference TRBV19 and TRBJ1-1): DGGITQSPKYLFRKEGQNVTLSCEQNLNHDAMYWYRQDPGQGLRLIYYSQIVNDFQKGDIAEGYSVSREKKESFPLTVTSAQKNPTAFYLCASRGGNTEAFFGQGTRLTVV.

The chain employs TRBV6-5 and TRBJ1-1, with 7 nucleotides matching TRBD1. After removal of 6 bases from V and 5 bases from J, the junction contained 9 bases not matched to a gene. CDR1 and CDR2 from the germline V gene are MNHEY and SVGAGI. CDR3 length equals 14 residues. The CDR3 reads CASSNRKQGTEAFF. The DNA of the CDR3 is TGTGCCAGCAGCAACCGGAAACAGGGGACTGAAGCTTTCTTT.

The CDR3 protein is CASSLLSGGHGYTF. The CDR3, as DNA: TGTGCCAGCAGCTTATTATCAGGGGGTCATGGCTACACCTTC. V gene TRBV5-6 combines with J gene TRBJ1-2, with 7 bases matching TRBD1. The CDR3 spans 14 residues. The V and J ends lost 2 bases and 6 bases, in that order; junction bases with no gene match: 7. Per germline, CDR1 SGHDT and CDR2 YYEEEE.

The rearrangement joins TRBV6-6 to TRBJ2-5, with D perhaps TRBD1 or TRBD2 (5 bases each). Trimming pared 2 bases from V and 9 bases from J, leaving 13 bases between. The CDR3 spans 13 residues. Per germline, CDR1 MNHNY and CDR2 SVGAGI (reference sequence). CDR3 sequence: CASSYPGTEAQYF. The CDR3 nucleotides are TGTGCCAGCAGTTACCCCGGGACCGAGGCCCAGTACTTC.

This clone was observed a few times. The CDR3 coding sequence is TGTGCCAGCTCACCACCCCCGGGACAGAGTAACACCGGGGAGCTGTTTTTT. Translating gives CASSPPPGQSNTGELFF. The chain combines TRBV18 with TRBJ2-2; 7 nucleotides align to TRBD1. The CDR3 runs 17 residues. V gave up 0 bases and J gave up 2 bases; unmatched junction bases: 6. Germline values: CDR1 KGHSH, CDR2 LQKENI.

The gene calls are TRBV5-6 and TRBJ2-2; 12 positions match TRBD1. CDR3 length equals 15 residues. V shed 5 bases and J 6 bases; nucleotides not matched to a gene: 5. Germline V lookup: CDR1 SGHDT, CDR2 YYEEEE. The CDR3 DNA reads as TGTGCCAGCAGTTCCGGGACAGGGGGCTCCGGGGAGCTGTTTTTT. This codes for CASSSGTGGSGELFF.

The chain is built from TRBV25-1 and TRBJ2-7; TRBD2 might be the D (6 bases). Germline CDR1 and CDR2: MGHDK and SYGVNS. Trimming left V 4 bases short and J 2 bases short, with 18 bases between. The CDR3 totals 16 residues. The CDR3 DNA is TGTGCCAGCAGTGGGGACTCCGCGACTTCCACCTACGAGCAGTACTTC. It yields the protein CASSGDSATSTYEQYF.

The chain is built from TRBV4-1 and TRBJ1-5, with D perhaps TRBD1 (5 bases). V was pared by 4 bases and J by 0 bases, with 13 bases between. The CDR3 runs to 16 residues. CDR1 and CDR2 from the germline V gene are MGHRA and YSYEKL. CDR3: CASSPLTGTSNQPQHF. CDR3 in DNA: TGCGCCAGCAGCCCTCTTACAGGAACTAGCAATCAGCCCCAGCATTTT.